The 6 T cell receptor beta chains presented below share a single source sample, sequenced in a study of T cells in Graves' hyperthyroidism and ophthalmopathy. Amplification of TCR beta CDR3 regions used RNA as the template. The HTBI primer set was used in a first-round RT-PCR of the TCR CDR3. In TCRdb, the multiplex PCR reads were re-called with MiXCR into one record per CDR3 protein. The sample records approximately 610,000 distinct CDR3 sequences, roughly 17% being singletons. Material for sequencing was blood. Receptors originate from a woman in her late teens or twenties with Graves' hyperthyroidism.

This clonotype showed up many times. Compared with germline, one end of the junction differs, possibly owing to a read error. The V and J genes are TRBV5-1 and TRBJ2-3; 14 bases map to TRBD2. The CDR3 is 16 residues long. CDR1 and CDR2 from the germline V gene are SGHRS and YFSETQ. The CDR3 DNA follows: TGTGCCAGCAGTTCGGGACTAGCGGGGGGCACAGATACGCAGTATTTT. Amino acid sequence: CASSSGLAGGTDTQYF. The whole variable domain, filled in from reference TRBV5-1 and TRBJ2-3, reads KAGVTQTPRYLIKTRGQQVTLSCSPISGHRSVSWYQQTPGQGLQFLFEYFSETQRNKGNFPGRFSGRQFSNSRSEMNVSTLELGDSALYLCASSSGLAGGTDTQYFGPGTRLTVL.

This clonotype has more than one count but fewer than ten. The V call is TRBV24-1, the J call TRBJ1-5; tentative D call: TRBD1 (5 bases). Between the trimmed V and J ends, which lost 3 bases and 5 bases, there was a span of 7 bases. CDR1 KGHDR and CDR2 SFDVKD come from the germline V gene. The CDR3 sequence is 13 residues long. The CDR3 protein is CATSDRDYQPQHF. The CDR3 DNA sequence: TGTGCCACCAGTGATCGGGACTATCAGCCCCAGCATTTT.

Written as DNA, the CDR3 is TGTGCCAGCAGTGACAGGGTTCGCACCGGGGAGCTGTTTTTT. Encoded protein: CASSDRVRTGELFF. This chain joins TRBV25-1 and TRBJ2-2; weak D call: TRBD1 (5 bases). V was pared by 3 bases and J by 4 bases, with 9 bases between. This CDR3 is built from 14 residues. From germline, CDR1 is MGHDK and CDR2 SYGVNS.

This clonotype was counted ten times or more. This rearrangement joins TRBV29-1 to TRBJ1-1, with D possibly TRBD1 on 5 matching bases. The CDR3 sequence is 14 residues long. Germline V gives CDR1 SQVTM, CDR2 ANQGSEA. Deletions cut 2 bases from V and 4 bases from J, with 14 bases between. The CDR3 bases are TGCAGCGTTGAAAGGTTGGGGGGGGGCACTGAAGCTTTCTTT. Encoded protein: CSVERLGGGTEAFF.

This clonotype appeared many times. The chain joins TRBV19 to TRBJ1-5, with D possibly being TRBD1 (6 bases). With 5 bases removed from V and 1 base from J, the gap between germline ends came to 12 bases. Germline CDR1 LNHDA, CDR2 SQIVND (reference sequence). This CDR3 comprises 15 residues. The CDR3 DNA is TGTGCCAGTAGTTTACAGGGAAAGAGCAATCAGCCCCAGCATTTT. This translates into CASSLQGKSNQPQHF.

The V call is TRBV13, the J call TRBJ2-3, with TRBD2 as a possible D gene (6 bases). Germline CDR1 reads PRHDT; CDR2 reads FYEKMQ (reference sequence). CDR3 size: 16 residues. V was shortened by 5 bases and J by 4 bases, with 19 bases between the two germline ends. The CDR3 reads CASSQPSVLGSDTQYF. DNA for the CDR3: TGTGCCAGCAGCCAGCCTAGCGTCCTAGGCTCAGATACGCAGTATTTT.